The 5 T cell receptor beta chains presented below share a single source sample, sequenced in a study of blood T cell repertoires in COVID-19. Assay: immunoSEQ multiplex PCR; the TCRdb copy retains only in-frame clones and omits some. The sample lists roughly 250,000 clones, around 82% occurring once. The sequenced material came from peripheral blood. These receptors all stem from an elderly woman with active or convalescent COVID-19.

CDR3 in amino acids: CASSRRIPGQFNYGYTF. DNA for the CDR3: TGTGCCAGCAGCCGCCGAATCCCGGGACAGTTTAACTATGGCTACACCTTC. The chain links TRBV3-1 (or the pseudogene TRBV3-2) to TRBJ1-2, with 7 bases fitting TRBD1. This CDR3 comprises 17 residues. Germline V gene lookup returns CDR1 LGHDT and CDR2 YNNKEL (reference sequence). The V gene end was trimmed by 4 bases and the J gene end by 1 base; junction bases not matched to a gene: 12.

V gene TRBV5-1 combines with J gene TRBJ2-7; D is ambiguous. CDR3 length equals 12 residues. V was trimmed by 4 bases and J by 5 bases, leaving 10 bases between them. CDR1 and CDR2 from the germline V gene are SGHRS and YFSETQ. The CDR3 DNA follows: TGCGCCAGCAGCCCACCAGGTAACGAGCAGTACTTC. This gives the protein CASSPPGNEQYF. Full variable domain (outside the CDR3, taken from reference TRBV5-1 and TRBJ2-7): KAGVTQTPRYLIKTRGQQVTLSCSPISGHRSVSWYQQTPGQGLQFLFEYFSETQRNKGNFPGRFSGRQFSNSRSEMNVSTLELGDSALYLCASSPPGNEQYFGPGTRLTVT.

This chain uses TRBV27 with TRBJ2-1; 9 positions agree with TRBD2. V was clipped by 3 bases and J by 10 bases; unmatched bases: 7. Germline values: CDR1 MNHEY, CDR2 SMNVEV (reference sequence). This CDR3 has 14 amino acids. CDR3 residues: CASSLREGAEEQFF. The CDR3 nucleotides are TGTGCCAGCAGTTTGCGGGAGGGCGCCGAGGAGCAGTTCTTC.

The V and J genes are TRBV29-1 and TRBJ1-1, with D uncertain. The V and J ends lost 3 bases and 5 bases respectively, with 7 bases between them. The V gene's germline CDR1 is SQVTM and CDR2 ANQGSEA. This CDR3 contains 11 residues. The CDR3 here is CSVDGSTEAFF. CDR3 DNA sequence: TGCAGCGTTGACGGGAGTACTGAAGCTTTCTTT.

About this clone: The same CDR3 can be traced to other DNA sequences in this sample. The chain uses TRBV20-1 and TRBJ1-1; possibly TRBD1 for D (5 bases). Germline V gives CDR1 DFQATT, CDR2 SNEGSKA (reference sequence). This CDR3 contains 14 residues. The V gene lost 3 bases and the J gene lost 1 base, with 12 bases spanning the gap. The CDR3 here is CSASSGGGNTEAFF. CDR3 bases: TGCAGTGCTAGTTCGGGGGGAGGGAACACTGAAGCTTTCTTT.